Below, 8 T cell receptor beta chains from the same sample are listed, as sequenced in a study of CD8+ T cells in alopecia areata. Treatment noted: oral pan-JAK inhibitor, 5-10 mg twice daily. After isolation, RNA underwent reverse transcription to generate cDNA as the sequencing template. Clones were read by immunoSEQ multiplex PCR, and TCRdb kept only the in-frame ones, dropping some. The sample holds fewer than 250,000 clones, around 60% seen once. The material was CD4+ T cells sorted from blood, obtained at week 4, from a patient treated with tofacitinib. These receptor sequences come from a human donor with alopecia areata.

The chain recombines TRBV29-1 with TRBJ1-4, with D possibly matching TRBD1 (6 bases). V was trimmed by 6 bases and J by 0 bases, leaving 14 bases between them. From germline, CDR1 is SQVTM and CDR2 ANQGSEA. The CDR3 length is 15 residues. In DNA, the CDR3 is TGCAGCGTCACCGATACAGGGACAACTAATGAAAAACTGTTTTTT. It yields the protein CSVTDTGTTNEKLFF.

The J gene is TRBJ2-1, the V gene TRBV7-2; D remains ambiguous. The length of the CDR3 is 13 residues. CDR1 and CDR2 (germline): SGHTA, FQGNSA. Trimming shortened V by 0 bases and J by 5 bases, and 5 bases separated the two germline ends. CDR3 sequence (DNA): TGTGCCAGCAGCTTAGCTAGGGACAATGAGCAGTTCTTC. Amino acids: CASSLARDNEQFF.

V is TRBV6-6 and J is TRBJ2-5; 8 bases line up with TRBD2. This CDR3 region has 12 residues. From germline, CDR1 is MNHNY and CDR2 SVGAGI (reference sequence). V dropped 8 bases and J dropped 4; count of bases not matched to a gene: 3. CDR3 loop: CASGLAGETQYF. The CDR3 DNA is TGTGCCAGCGGGCTAGCGGGAGAGACCCAGTACTTC.

This clone was detected only a few times. The same CDR3 can be traced to other DNA sequences in this sample. CDR3 sequence: CSVEVGETQYF. The CDR3 bases are TGCAGCGTTGAAGTGGGAGAGACCCAGTACTTC. V gene TRBV29-1 combines with J gene TRBJ2-5, with D hard to call. Per the germline V gene, CDR1 is SQVTM and CDR2 is ANQGSEA. The CDR3 contains 11 residues. V lost 1 base and J 4 bases, leaving 4 bases between the germline ends.

This clone was seen just once. This chain links TRBV5-1 with TRBJ2-6; D remains ambiguous. This CDR3 comprises 15 residues. V was pared by 0 bases and J by 3 bases, with 7 bases between. Germline V lookup: CDR1 SGHRS, CDR2 YFSETQ. The CDR3 sequence: CASSLVVSGANVLTF. The CDR3 nucleotides read TGCGCCAGCAGCTTGGTAGTAAGTGGGGCCAACGTCCTGACTTTC.

This clone was recorded only once. The chain employs TRBV30 and TRBJ1-1; D is uncertain. Germline-derived CDR1 and CDR2 are GTSNPN and SVGIG (reference sequence). Trimming shortened V by 4 bases and J by 0 bases, and 12 bases separated the two germline ends. CDR3 length equals 14 residues. The CDR3 nucleotides read TGTGCCTGGATAACGGGAAACATGAACACTGAAGCTTTCTTT. Its translation is CAWITGNMNTEAFF.

This chain uses TRBV27 with TRBJ2-1; TRBD1 matches at 10 bases. Germline V CDR1 and CDR2: MNHEY, SMNVEV (reference sequence). The CDR3 is 15 residues long. The V segment lost 4 bases and the J segment 9 bases; nucleotides outside the gene matches: 9. The chain's CDR3 is CASSSRGQGSSEQFF. CDR3 sequence (DNA): TGTGCCAGCAGTTCTCGGGGACAGGGGTCAAGTGAGCAGTTCTTC.

Concerning this clone: Other DNA sequences in the same sample also yield this CDR3. The V call is TRBV30, the J call TRBJ2-7; no definite D call. Deletions cut 3 bases from V and 3 bases from J, with 6 bases between. In germline, CDR1 is GTSNPN, CDR2 SVGIG (reference sequence). This CDR3 has 11 residues. The CDR3 bases are TGTGCCTGGAGCGGCGGCTACGAGCAGTACTTC. Its translation: CAWSGGYEQYF.